The clone carrying this T cell receptor beta chain was observed at least ten times. As yet, its antigen is unknown. Using MiXCR, TCRdb re-called clones from the PCR reads. The sample has tens of thousands of clones; 18% are singletons. The data derive from a study of metastatic and nonmetastatic thyroid tumors. Study-level findings and limits: Significantly higher TCR beta diversity was reportedly seen in malignant thyroid tumors than benign nodules, in blood and tumor.

Patients were all untreated before their thyroid surgery. V gave up 3 bases and J gave up 2 bases, with 10 bases separating them. The CDR3 totals 14 residues. J is TRBJ1-2 and V is TRBV12-3 or TRBV12-4, with D possibly matching TRBD1 (5 bases). Input material: adjacent normal tissue. The clonotype comes from a male donor with papillary thyroid cancer or a benign thyroid nodule (not recorded which). Some clones in this sample may be carry-over from other donors' samples. CDR3 residues: CASSLGWGNYGYTF. Written as DNA, the CDR3 is TGTGCCAGCAGTTTGGGTTGGGGCAACTATGGCTACACCTTC.